This T cell receptor beta chain appears in the sequencing data of a study of cytomegalovirus exposure and HLA in healthy donors. About the research overall: From HLA-typed donors, an early data release held tens of millions of unique TCRs. For the approximately 420 genotyped donors, approximately 83% fell within the Caucasian-associated ancestry cluster. Study-level findings and limits: Researchers reportedly found TCR beta sequences accurately predicted most subjects' HLA-A and HLA-B alleles. Reported results showed that the classifier diagnosed cytomegalovirus status with high specificity and sensitivity.

As for this clone: Its antigen is not known.

With 60 Vbeta and 13 Jbeta primers, the PCR was carried out. Assay: immunoSEQ multiplex PCR; the TCRdb copy retains only in-frame clones and omits some. Recorded for this sample: some 26,000 clones. This CDR3 spans 13 amino acids. Germline values: CDR1 GTSNPN, CDR2 SVGIG (reference sequence). V lost 3 bases to trimming and J lost 6 bases, with 14 bases between them. The rearrangement links TRBV30 to TRBJ1-1; weak D call: TRBD1 (5 bases). The clonotype originates from a male donor in good health and CMV-seropositive. The specimen sequenced was PBMCs. The DNA for the CDR3 is TGTGCCTGGAGCTTCGGGGGTACCGCTGAAGCTTTCTTT. Protein product: CAWSFGGTAEAFF. The full variable domain, rest sourced from reference TRBV30 and TRBJ1-1, is SQTIHQWPATLVQPVGSPLSLECTVEGTSNPNLYWYRQAAGRGLQLLFYSVGIGQISSEVPQNLSASRPQDRQFILSSKKLLLSDSGFYLCAWSFGGTAEAFFGQGTRLTVV.